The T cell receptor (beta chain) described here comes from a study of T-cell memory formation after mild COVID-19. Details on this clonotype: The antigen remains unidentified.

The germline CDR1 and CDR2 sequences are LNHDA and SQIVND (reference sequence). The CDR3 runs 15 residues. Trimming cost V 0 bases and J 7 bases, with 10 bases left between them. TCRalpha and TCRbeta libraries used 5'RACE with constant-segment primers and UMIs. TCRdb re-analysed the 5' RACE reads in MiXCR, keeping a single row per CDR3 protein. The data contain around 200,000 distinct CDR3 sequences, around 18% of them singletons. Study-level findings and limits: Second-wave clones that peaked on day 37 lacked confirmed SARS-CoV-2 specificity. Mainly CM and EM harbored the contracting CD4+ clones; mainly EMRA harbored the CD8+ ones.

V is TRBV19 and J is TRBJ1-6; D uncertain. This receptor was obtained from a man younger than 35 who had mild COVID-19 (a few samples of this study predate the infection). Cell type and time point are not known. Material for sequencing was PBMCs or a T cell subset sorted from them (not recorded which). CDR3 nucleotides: TGTGCCAGTAGTATAGAAAACCGGGAAAATTCACCCCTCCACTTT. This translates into CASSIENRENSPLHF.